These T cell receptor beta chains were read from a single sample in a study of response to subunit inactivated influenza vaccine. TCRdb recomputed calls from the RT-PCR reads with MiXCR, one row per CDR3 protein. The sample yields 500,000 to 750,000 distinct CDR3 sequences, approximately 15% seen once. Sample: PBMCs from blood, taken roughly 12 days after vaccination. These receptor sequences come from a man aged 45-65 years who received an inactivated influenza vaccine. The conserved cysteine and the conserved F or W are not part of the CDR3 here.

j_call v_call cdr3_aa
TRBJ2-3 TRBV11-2 ASRLRVAGGSRDTQY
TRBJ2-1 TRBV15 ATSSRQASVNNEQF
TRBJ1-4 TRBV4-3 ASSHEGRTGTYEKLF
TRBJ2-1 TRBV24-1 ATSDRGVSSYNEQF
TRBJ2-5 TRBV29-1 SAETRDREETQY
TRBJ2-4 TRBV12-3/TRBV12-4 ASSFWRDKNIQY
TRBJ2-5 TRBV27 ASNPGGGREKTQY
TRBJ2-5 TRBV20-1 SARGIAGDLQETQY
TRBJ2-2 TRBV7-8 ASSSRGRRAVNTGELF
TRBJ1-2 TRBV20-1 SARTGADGYT
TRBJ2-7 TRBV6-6 ASRNRDREQY
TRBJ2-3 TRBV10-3 AISESRTSGSFADTQY
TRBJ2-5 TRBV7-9 ASSSDSYQETQY
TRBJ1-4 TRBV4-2 ASSLLLGKNEKLF
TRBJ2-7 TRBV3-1 ASSQDGIVDEQY
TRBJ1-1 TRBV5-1 ASIKQPGQGLLRNTEAF
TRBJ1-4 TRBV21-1 ALLRPGGLDEKLF
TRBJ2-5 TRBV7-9 ASRNRGLWQETQY
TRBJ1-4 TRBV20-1 SARERQGPNEKLF
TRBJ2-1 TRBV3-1 ASSQGLAGGSEQF
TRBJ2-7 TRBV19 ASRGQANSYEQY
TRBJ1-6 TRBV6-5 ASSYPRVGSPLH
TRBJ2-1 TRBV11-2 ASSRDRRQYNEQF
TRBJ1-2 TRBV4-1 ASSQSSGGGYGYT
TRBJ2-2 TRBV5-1 ASSYQDQGNPGELF
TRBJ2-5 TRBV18 ASSPVGETETQY
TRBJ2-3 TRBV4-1 ASSQDGYRAQY
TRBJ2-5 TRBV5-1 ASKMQGGETQY
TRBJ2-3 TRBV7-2 ASSLAFTSGGTDTQY
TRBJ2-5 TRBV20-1 SATSGGQETQY
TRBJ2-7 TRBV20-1 SATAGVGYEQY
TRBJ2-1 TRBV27 ASSSQGFGSYNEQF
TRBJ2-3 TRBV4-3 ASSPPPVFPDTQY
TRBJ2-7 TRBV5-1 ASSFWTLKNYEQY
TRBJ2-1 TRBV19 ASSFGGRTEQF
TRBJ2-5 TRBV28 ASSRLAGGIETQY
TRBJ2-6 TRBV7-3 ASRGGSSGANVLT
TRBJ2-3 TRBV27 ASSLGTSGISDTQY
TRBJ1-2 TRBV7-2 ASSLARQGGYGYT
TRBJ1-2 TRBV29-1 SSSLGGMDYGYT
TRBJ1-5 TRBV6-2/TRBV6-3 ASSQGRYQPQH
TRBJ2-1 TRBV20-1 SARVRERVLLGEQF
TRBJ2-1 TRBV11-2 ASSPPNNEQF